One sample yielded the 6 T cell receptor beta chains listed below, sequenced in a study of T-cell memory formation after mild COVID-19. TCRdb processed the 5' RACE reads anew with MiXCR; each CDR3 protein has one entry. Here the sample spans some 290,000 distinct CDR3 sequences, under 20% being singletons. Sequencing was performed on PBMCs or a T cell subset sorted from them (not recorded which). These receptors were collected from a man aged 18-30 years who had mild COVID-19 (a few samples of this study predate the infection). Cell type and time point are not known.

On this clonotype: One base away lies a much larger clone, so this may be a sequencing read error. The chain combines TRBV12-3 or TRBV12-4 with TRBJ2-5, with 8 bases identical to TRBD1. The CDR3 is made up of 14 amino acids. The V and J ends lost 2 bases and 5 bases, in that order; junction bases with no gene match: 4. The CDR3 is CASSLPGGEETQYF. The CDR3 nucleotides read TGTGCCAGCAGTTTACCAGGGGGCGAGGAGACCCAGTACTTC.

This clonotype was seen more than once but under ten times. The chain's CDR3 is CASSLTGTISEQYF. CDR3 sequence (DNA): TGTGCCAGCAGCTTGACAGGGACTATAAGCGAGCAGTACTTC. This sequence joins TRBV27 and TRBJ2-7; D may correspond to TRBD1 or TRBD2 (7 bases each). Trimming removed 6 bases at V and 6 bases at J, with 18 bases between. This CDR3 region has 14 residues. Germline CDR1 MNHEY, CDR2 SMNVEV (reference sequence).

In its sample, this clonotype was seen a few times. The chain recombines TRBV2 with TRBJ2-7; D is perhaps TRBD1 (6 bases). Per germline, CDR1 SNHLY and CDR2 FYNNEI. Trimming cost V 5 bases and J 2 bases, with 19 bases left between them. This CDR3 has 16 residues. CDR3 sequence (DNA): TGTGCCAGCAGTAAAGACCGGGACACTGGGACCTACGAGCAGTACGTC. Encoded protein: CASSKDRDTGTYEQYV.

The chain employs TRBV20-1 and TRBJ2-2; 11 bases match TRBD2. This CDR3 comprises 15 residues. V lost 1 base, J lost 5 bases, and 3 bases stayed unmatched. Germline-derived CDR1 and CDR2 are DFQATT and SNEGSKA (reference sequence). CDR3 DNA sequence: TGCAGTGCTAGAGGTAGACTAGCGGGGACCGGGGAGCTGTTTTTT. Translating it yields CSARGRLAGTGELFF.

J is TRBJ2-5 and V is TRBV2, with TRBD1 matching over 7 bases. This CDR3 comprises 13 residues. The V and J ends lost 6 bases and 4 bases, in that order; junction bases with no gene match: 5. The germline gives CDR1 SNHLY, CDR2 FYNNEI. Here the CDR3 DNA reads TGTGCCAGCAGCCAAGGGGACAGAGAGACCCAGTACTTC. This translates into CASSQGDRETQYF. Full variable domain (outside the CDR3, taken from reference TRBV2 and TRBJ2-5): EPEVTQTPSHQVTQMGQEVILRCVPISNHLYFYWYRQILGQKVEFLVSFYNNEISEKSEIFDDQFSVERPDGSNFTLKIRSTKLEDSAMYFCASSQGDRETQYFGPGTRLLVL.

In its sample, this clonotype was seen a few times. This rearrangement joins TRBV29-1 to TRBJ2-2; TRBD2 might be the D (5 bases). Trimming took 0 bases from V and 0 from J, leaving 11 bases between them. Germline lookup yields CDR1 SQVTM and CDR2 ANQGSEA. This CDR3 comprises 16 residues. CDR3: CSVEDSRETNTGELFF. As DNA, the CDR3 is TGCAGCGTTGAAGATTCCCGGGAAACGAACACCGGGGAGCTGTTTTTT.